A selection of T cell receptor beta chains follows, all from one sample in a study of cytomegalovirus exposure and HLA in healthy donors. Profiling relied on immunoSEQ multiplex PCR, and the TCRdb table lists in-frame clones only, not all of them. The sample comprises more than 300,000 clones, more than 80% of which are singletons, and around 0.8% rests with the top ten. Sequenced: PBMCs. These receptors all come from a woman aged 18-35 years in good health and CMV-seronegative. Each CDR3 is given with its conserved first and last residue. D genes are given only for firm matches. Size values are once, few and many counts, or a class for expanded clones, and some rows have none.

V	J	D	size	CDR3	DNA
TRBV2	TRBJ2-7	NA	NA	CASSEQGKSYEQYF	TGTGCCAGCAGTGAACAGGGCAAAAGCTACGAGCAGTACTTC
TRBV11-2	TRBJ2-1	TRBD2	NA	CASSPRLAGVGEQFF	TGTGCCAGCAGCCCTCGACTAGCGGGAGTGGGTGAGCAGTTCTTC
TRBV27	TRBJ2-1	NA	NA	CASSFQGGRDEQFF	TGTGCCAGCAGTTTTCAGGGCGGTAGGGATGAGCAGTTCTTC
TRBV11-2	TRBJ2-3	TRBD2	NA	CASSSTGTSVSTDTQYF	TGTGCCAGCAGCTCAACCGGGACTAGCGTTTCCACAGATACGCAGTATTTT
TRBV5-1	TRBJ1-3	TRBD1	NA	CASSSTGSSGNTIYF	TGCGCCAGCAGCTCGACAGGGAGCTCTGGAAACACCATATATTTT
TRBV5-1	TRBJ2-1	TRBD1	once	CASSLGGGDEQFF	TGCGCCAGCAGCTTGGGAGGGGGCGATGAGCAGTTCTTC
TRBV28	TRBJ1-1	NA	NA	CASSLKSEAFF	TGTGCCAGCAGTTTGAAGAGTGAAGCTTTCTTT
TRBV27	TRBJ2-5	NA	NA	CASSLRIQETQYF	TGTGCCAGCAGTTTGCGGATACAAGAGACCCAGTACTTC
TRBV6-1	TRBJ2-2	TRBD1	NA	CASTRGRNTGELFF	TGTGCCAGTACCAGGGGGCGGAACACCGGGGAGCTGTTTTTT
TRBV11-2	TRBJ2-5	TRBD2	NA	CASSLDPGLAGYQETQYF	TGTGCCAGCAGCTTAGATCCGGGACTAGCGGGGTACCAAGAGACCCAGTACTTC
TRBV19	TRBJ2-7	TRBD1	NA	CASSIGPWDSLKDEQYF	TGTGCCAGTAGTATAGGGCCCTGGGACAGTTTAAAGGACGAGCAGTACTTC
TRBV27	TRBJ1-4	TRBD1	NA	CASSRTGATNEKLFF	TGTGCCAGCAGCCGGACAGGCGCAACTAATGAAAAACTGTTTTTT
TRBV10-3	TRBJ2-1	TRBD1	NA	CAISRDSTYNEQFF	TGTGCCATCAGCAGGGACAGTACCTACAATGAGCAGTTCTTC
TRBV19	TRBJ1-1	NA	NA	CASSIAGGPWTEAFF	TGTGCCAGTAGTATAGCCGGGGGGCCCTGGACTGAAGCTTTCTTT
TRBV5-6	TRBJ1-6	NA	NA	CASSRVAGNSPLHF	TGTGCCAGCAGTCGCGTCGCGGGCAATTCACCCCTCCACTTT
TRBV18	TRBJ2-6	NA	once	CASSPPLLGASGANVLTF	TGTGCCAGCTCACCACCGTTGCTGGGGGCATCTGGGGCCAACGTCCTGACTTTC
TRBV7-7	TRBJ1-2	NA	NA	CASSSYGYTF	TGTGCCAGCAGCTCATATGGCTACACCTTC
TRBV11-1	TRBJ1-1	TRBD1	NA	CASSEQGGNTEAFF	TGTGCCAGCAGCGAACAGGGGGGGAACACTGAAGCTTTCTTT
TRBV11-2	TRBJ1-5	TRBD1	NA	CASSFDRNRGQPQHF	TGTGCCAGCAGTTTTGACCGCAACAGGGGGCAGCCCCAGCATTTT
TRBV7-9	TRBJ2-3	NA	NA	CASSLVGRGLMTDTQYF	TGTGCCAGCAGCTTAGTTGGTAGGGGACTGATGACAGATACGCAGTATTTT
TRBV2	TRBJ1-4	NA	NA	CASSPDSLNEKLFF	TGTGCCAGCAGTCCCGACAGTCTTAATGAAAAACTGTTTTTT
TRBV7-9	TRBJ1-1	NA	NA	CASSLGQGSNTEAFF	TGTGCCAGCAGCTTAGGGCAAGGGAGTAACACTGAAGCTTTCTTT
TRBV5-1	TRBJ2-2	TRBD2	NA	CASSPGLAGIGELFF	TGCGCCAGCAGCCCGGGACTAGCGGGTATCGGGGAGCTGTTTTTT
TRBV28	TRBJ1-2	TRBD1	NA	CASNKRFGADRVYYGYTF	TGTGCCAGCAATAAAAGGTTCGGAGCGGACAGGGTGTATTATGGCTACACCTTC
TRBV11-2	TRBJ2-1	NA	NA	CASSLKQGPYNEQFF	TGTGCCAGCTCCCTCAAACAGGGCCCCTACAATGAGCAGTTCTTC
TRBV14	TRBJ2-7	NA	NA	CASSQGGLGEQYF	TGTGCCAGCAGCCAAGGAGGGTTGGGGGAGCAGTACTTC
TRBV30	TRBJ1-1	TRBD1	NA	CAWSVQTGGFGVNTEAFF	TGTGCCTGGAGTGTACAAACAGGGGGCTTTGGGGTGAACACTGAAGCTTTCTTT
TRBV19	TRBJ2-7	NA	NA	CASSPRTVYEQYF	TGTGCCAGTAGTCCCCGGACAGTTTACGAGCAGTACTTC
TRBV6-5	TRBJ2-6	TRBD1	NA	CASRRQGTGANVLTF	TGTGCCAGCAGAAGACAGGGGACTGGGGCCAACGTCCTGACTTTC
TRBV2	TRBJ2-2	TRBD2	NA	CASRTGGNTGELFF	TGTGCCAGCCGCACGGGGGGTAACACCGGGGAGCTGTTTTTT
TRBV19	TRBJ2-7	NA	NA	CASSLRGSYEQYF	TGTGCCAGTAGTCTCCGGGGGTCCTACGAGCAGTACTTC
TRBV11-2	TRBJ2-5	NA	NA	CASNRDSQETQYF	TGTGCCAGCAACCGAGACAGCCAAGAGACCCAGTACTTC
TRBV6-1	TRBJ1-3	NA	NA	CASSEVAGIRDTIYF	TGTGCCAGCAGTGAAGTCGCAGGAATCCGAGACACCATATATTTT
TRBV6-1	TRBJ2-3	NA	NA	CASSDTGTEQYF	TGTGCCAGCAGTGATACCGGTACTGAGCAGTATTTT
TRBV7-2	TRBJ1-2	NA	NA	CASSLKGGPARGYTF	TGTGCCAGCAGCCTAAAAGGTGGGCCAGCTCGTGGCTACACCTTC
TRBV2	TRBJ2-2	TRBD1	few	CASRTGGTGELFF	TGTGCCAGCAGAACAGGGGGCACCGGGGAGCTGTTTTTT
TRBV27	TRBJ2-7	TRBD2	NA	CASSLITSGRASHEQYF	TGTGCCAGCAGTTTAATAACTAGCGGGAGGGCCTCCCACGAGCAGTACTTC
TRBV2	TRBJ2-5	NA	NA	CASSEMPREGARETQYF	TGTGCCAGCAGTGAAATGCCCCGGGAGGGGGCCAGAGAGACCCAGTACTTC
TRBV7-2	TRBJ1-5	TRBD1	NA	CASSTLAGGGQPQHF	TGTGCCAGCAGCACCTTAGCAGGGGGCGGGCAGCCCCAGCATTTT
TRBV7-9	TRBJ1-5	TRBD1	NA	CASSLVRGPESNQPQHF	TGTGCCAGCAGCTTAGTCAGGGGGCCGGAGAGCAATCAGCCCCAGCATTTT
TRBV28	TRBJ2-1	TRBD1	few	CASTDRDRGWNEQFF	TGTGCCAGCACCGACCGGGACAGGGGCTGGAATGAGCAGTTCTTC
TRBV6-5	TRBJ1-4	TRBD1	NA	CASLSLRQGNEKLFF	TGTGCCAGTCTATCTCTTCGACAGGGGAATGAAAAACTGTTTTTT
TRBV20-1	TRBJ1-2	TRBD1	once	CSALTGGGYTF	TGCAGTGCTTTAACAGGGGGAGGTTACACCTTC
TRBV13	TRBJ1-4	NA	NA	CASSSSHWLGDEKLFF	TGTGCCAGCAGCTCATCCCACTGGTTAGGGGATGAAAAACTGTTTTTT
TRBV5-4	TRBJ2-1	TRBD2	NA	CASSRRGGPYNEQFF	TGTGCCAGCAGCCGGCGGGGGGGTCCCTACAATGAGCAGTTCTTC